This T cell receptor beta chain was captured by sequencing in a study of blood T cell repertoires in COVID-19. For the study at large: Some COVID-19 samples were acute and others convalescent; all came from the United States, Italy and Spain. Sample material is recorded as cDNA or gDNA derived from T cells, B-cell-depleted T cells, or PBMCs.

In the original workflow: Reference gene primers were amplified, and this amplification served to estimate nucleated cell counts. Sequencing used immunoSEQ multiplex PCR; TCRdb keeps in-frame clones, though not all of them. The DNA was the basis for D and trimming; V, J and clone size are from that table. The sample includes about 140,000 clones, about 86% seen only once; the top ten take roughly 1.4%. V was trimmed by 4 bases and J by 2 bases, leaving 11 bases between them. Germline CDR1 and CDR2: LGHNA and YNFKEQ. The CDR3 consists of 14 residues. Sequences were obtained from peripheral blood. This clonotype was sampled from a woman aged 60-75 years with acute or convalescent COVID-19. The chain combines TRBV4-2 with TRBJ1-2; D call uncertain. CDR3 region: CASSPVEANYGYTF. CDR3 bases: TGTGCCAGCAGCCCAGTGGAGGCAAACTATGGCTACACCTTC.